Listed here are 23 T cell receptor beta chains from one sample, sequenced in a study of blood T cell repertoires in COVID-19. Only in-frame clones appear in the TCRdb table, and some are missing; sequencing was by immunoSEQ multiplex PCR. The sample has more than 250,000 clones, 85% seen once; the top ten hold more than 4.5%. The sample comprised peripheral blood. These receptors came from a man aged 45 to 65 with active or convalescent COVID-19.

The chain joins TRBV4-2 to TRBJ2-2; the D is unclear. Deletions cut 1 base from V and 0 bases from J, with 12 bases between. In germline, CDR1 is LGHNA, CDR2 YNFKEQ. The CDR3 is made up of 17 amino acids. In DNA, the CDR3 is TGTGCCAGCAGCCAAGCGGTTGAGAAGACGAACACCGGGGAGCTGTTTTTT. Protein product: CASSQAVEKTNTGELFF.

In its sample, this clone was seen a few times. The J gene is TRBJ2-3, the V gene TRBV7-3; perhaps TRBD1 as D (5 bases). The CDR3 sequence is 15 residues long. V was pared by 5 bases and J by 0 bases, with 12 bases between. Germline V gene data show CDR1 as SGHTA and CDR2 as FQGTGA. CDR3 amino acids: CASSPSTVSTDTQYF. CDR3 nucleotide sequence: TGTGCCAGCAGCCCTTCGACAGTTAGCACAGATACGCAGTATTTT.

The rearrangement joins TRBV5-1 to TRBJ1-1, with 7 bases that match TRBD1. Germline V gene sequence: CDR1 SGHRS, CDR2 YFSETQ. V dropped 3 bases and J dropped 1; count of bases not matched to a gene: 6. The CDR3 has 15 residues. The CDR3 DNA reads TGCGCCAGCAGCTCGGGACAGCCCAAGAACACTGAAGCTTTCTTT. Translation: CASSSGQPKNTEAFF. The variable domain in full, completed from reference TRBV5-1 and TRBJ1-1, reads KAGVTQTPRYLIKTRGQQVTLSCSPISGHRSVSWYQQTPGQGLQFLFEYFSETQRNKGNFPGRFSGRQFSNSRSEMNVSTLELGDSALYLCASSSGQPKNTEAFFGQGTRLTVV.

In nucleotides, the CDR3 is TGTGCCAGCAGCTTGGATGACAGGGCACATAATTCACCCCTCCACTTT. This gives the protein CASSLDDRAHNSPLHF. The chain is built from TRBV5-4 and TRBJ1-6; 7 bases match TRBD1. This CDR3 spans 16 amino acids. Germline CDR1 SGHNT, CDR2 YYREEE (reference sequence). V lost 0 bases and J lost 5; bases outside the gene matches: 5.

The chain recombines TRBV30 with TRBJ1-3; D not resolved. CDR3 length equals 14 residues. V gave up 0 bases and J gave up 5 bases, with 11 bases separating them. Germline CDR1 is GTSNPN and CDR2 is SVGIG (reference sequence). Here the CDR3 reads CAWSVRQARNTIYF. The CDR3 DNA reads as TGTGCCTGGAGTGTAAGGCAGGCACGAAACACCATATATTTT. The variable domain in full, with the rest retrieved from reference TRBV30 and TRBJ1-3, is SQTIHQWPATLVQPVGSPLSLECTVEGTSNPNLYWYRQAAGRGLQLLFYSVGIGQISSEVPQNLSASRPQDRQFILSSKKLLLSDSGFYLCAWSVRQARNTIYFGEGSWLTVV.

The J gene is TRBJ1-1, the V gene TRBV6-5, with D unresolved. CDR3 length equals 13 residues. Germline CDR1 and CDR2: MNHEY and SVGAGI. The V and J ends lost 0 bases and 7 bases respectively, with 9 bases between them. The CDR3 DNA is TGTGCCAGCAGTTACTCTCGCTACAGTGAAGCTTTCTTT. Its translation: CASSYSRYSEAFF.

This clone turned up a few times. The chain recombines TRBV12-3 or TRBV12-4 with TRBJ1-3; D gene unclear. The CDR3 runs to 12 residues. The V end was cut by 4 bases, the J end by 7 bases, with 8 bases between. The CDR3 nucleotides read TGTGCCAGCAGTTACGGGGAGAACACCATATATTTT. Protein: CASSYGENTIYF.

V gene TRBV28 combines with J gene TRBJ1-2, with 9 bases aligning to TRBD1. Germline lookup yields CDR1 MDHEN and CDR2 SYDVKM. V lost 3 bases and J lost 4; bases outside the gene matches: 3. The CDR3 is made up of 14 amino acids. This CDR3 is CASSFGQGSYGYTF. As DNA, the CDR3 is TGTGCCAGCAGTTTTGGACAGGGGTCCTATGGCTACACCTTC.

The chain carries TRBV5-5 and TRBJ2-1; D is uncertain. The V and J ends lost 1 base and 6 bases respectively, with 14 bases between them. This CDR3 has 15 residues. Germline CDR1 reads SGHKS; CDR2 reads YYEKEE (reference sequence). The CDR3 sequence is CASSLSPGLGNEQFF. In DNA, the CDR3 is TGTGCCAGCAGCTTGAGTCCGGGTTTGGGCAATGAGCAGTTCTTC.

This chain's CDR3 is CASSQERGQGGYGYTF. The CDR3 region has the DNA TGCGCCAGCAGCCAAGAGAGGGGACAGGGTGGCTATGGCTACACCTTC. The chain links TRBV4-3 to TRBJ1-2; 9 nucleotides match TRBD1. With V trimmed by 0 bases and J by 4 bases, 6 bases remained unmatched. This CDR3 contains 16 residues. Germline V CDR1 and CDR2: LGHNA, YSLEER.

This rearrangement joins TRBV19 to TRBJ1-4; no reliable D call. The germline CDR1 and CDR2 sequences are LNHDA and SQIVND (reference sequence). With 10 bases removed from V and 2 bases from J, the gap between germline ends came to 17 bases. The CDR3 is 15 amino acids. DNA for the CDR3: TGTGCCACCCGCTGGGGAGGGAGCACTAATGAAAAACTGTTTTTT. Translated: CATRWGGSTNEKLFF. The entire variable domain, with the rest obtained from reference TRBV19 and TRBJ1-4, is as follows: DGGITQSPKYLFRKEGQNVTLSCEQNLNHDAMYWYRQDPGQGLRLIYYSQIVNDFQKGDIAEGYSVSREKKESFPLTVTSAQKNPTAFYLCATRWGGSTNEKLFFGSGTQLSVL.

V usage is TRBV28 and J usage is TRBJ2-6, with 8 bases aligning to TRBD2. The V and J ends lost 6 bases and 0 bases, in that order; junction bases with no gene match: 16. This CDR3 has 20 amino acids. In germline, CDR1 is MDHEN, CDR2 SYDVKM. The CDR3 nucleotides are TGTGCCAGCAGCTTCTACTTCGGGGGGGGACACCTCTCTGGGGCCAACGTCCTGACTTTC. Amino acids: CASSFYFGGGHLSGANVLTF.

The chain uses TRBV5-1 and TRBJ2-5; tentative D call: TRBD2 (6 bases). The CDR3 is 14 amino acids. Trimming left V 6 bases short and J 5 bases short, with 17 bases between. Per germline, CDR1 SGHRS and CDR2 YFSETQ. The CDR3 sequence is CASNVGGAHETQYF. In nucleotides, the CDR3 is TGCGCCAGCAACGTCGGAGGGGCCCACGAGACCCAGTACTTC. The full variable domain, rest sourced from reference TRBV5-1 and TRBJ2-5, is KAGVTQTPRYLIKTRGQQVTLSCSPISGHRSVSWYQQTPGQGLQFLFEYFSETQRNKGNFPGRFSGRQFSNSRSEMNVSTLELGDSALYLCASNVGGAHETQYFGPGTRLLVL.

This sequence joins TRBV7-2 and TRBJ2-7; D is possibly TRBD1 (6 bases). The CDR3 has 14 amino acids. With 5 bases removed from V and 3 bases from J, the gap between germline ends came to 14 bases. Per the germline V gene, CDR1 is SGHTA and CDR2 is FQGNSA. The CDR3 sequence is CASSIRGGYYEQYF. DNA of the CDR3: TGTGCCAGCAGCATACGAGGGGGTTACTACGAGCAGTACTTC.

The V call is TRBV10-3, the J call TRBJ2-5; 7 bases map to TRBD1. The junction had 5 bases not matched to a gene; V was cut back by 5 bases and J by 2 bases. Per the germline V gene, CDR1 is ENHRY and CDR2 is SYGVKD. The CDR3 runs to 14 residues. CDR3 DNA sequence: TGTGCCATCAGTCTAACAGGGGCTCAAGAGACCCAGTACTTC. Amino acids: CAISLTGAQETQYF.

The chain has TRBV11-2 and TRBJ2-1, with D possibly being TRBD1 (6 bases). V was shortened by 4 bases and J by 7 bases, with 26 bases between the two germline ends. The CDR3 totals 18 residues. Germline loops: CDR1 SGHAT, CDR2 FQNNGV. Here the CDR3 DNA reads TGTGCCAGCAGCTCCTTCCTCGAGGGGGACCAGGAGGTGAATGAGCAGTTCTTC. It is translated as CASSSFLEGDQEVNEQFF.

This clone was observed a few times. Additional DNA sequences in this sample encode the identical CDR3. The CDR3 sequence: CASTDSGRARGGELFF. CDR3 DNA: TGTGCCAGTACCGACAGCGGGAGGGCCCGGGGTGGGGAGCTGTTTTTT. J is TRBJ2-2 and V is TRBV19; TRBD2 matches 10 bases. After removal of 7 bases from V and 8 bases from J, the junction contained 13 bases not matched to a gene. From germline, CDR1 is LNHDA and CDR2 SQIVND (reference sequence). The CDR3 runs 16 residues. The variable domain in full, completed from reference TRBV19 and TRBJ2-2, reads DGGITQSPKYLFRKEGQNVTLSCEQNLNHDAMYWYRQDPGQGLRLIYYSQIVNDFQKGDIAEGYSVSREKKESFPLTVTSAQKNPTAFYLCASTDSGRARGGELFFGEGSRLTVL.

This chain joins TRBV27 and TRBJ2-3, with D perhaps matching TRBD2 (6 bases). Germline loops: CDR1 MNHEY, CDR2 SMNVEV (reference sequence). The ends were cut back, 3 bases at V and 7 bases at J, with 20 bases in the middle. The CDR3 covers 16 residues. The CDR3 here is CASSLRLASPSNTQYF. In DNA, the CDR3 is TGTGCCAGCAGTTTGCGGCTAGCGTCGCCTTCGAATACGCAGTATTTT.

The chain employs TRBV11-1 and TRBJ1-2, with D unresolved. V was shortened by 4 bases and J by 5 bases, with 17 bases between the two germline ends. Germline V gene lookup returns CDR1 SGHAT and CDR2 FQDESV (reference sequence). The CDR3 is 15 residues long. CDR3 protein: CASSSGAGSPYGYTF. The DNA of the CDR3 is TGTGCCAGCAGCTCAGGTGCGGGGAGCCCTTATGGCTACACCTTC.

This sequence joins TRBV5-6 and TRBJ1-4; the D gene is possibly TRBD1 (5 bases). The germline gives CDR1 SGHDT, CDR2 YYEEEE. The CDR3 extends over 15 amino acids. With 3 bases removed from V and 1 base from J, the gap between germline ends came to 10 bases. The CDR3 reads CASSSTGKTNEKLFF. DNA for the CDR3: TGTGCCAGCAGCTCAACAGGAAAAACTAATGAAAAACTGTTTTTT.

This clone was seen once. The V gene is TRBV15, the J gene TRBJ1-1, with 9 positions matching TRBD1. CDR3 length: 16 residues. Germline CDR1 LNHNV, CDR2 YYDKDF (reference sequence). V gave up 3 bases and J gave up 5 bases; unmatched junction bases: 10. The CDR3 DNA reads as TGTGCCACCAGCAGGGGCACAGGGGGCGGTAGTACTGAAGCTTTCTTT. This sequence encodes CATSRGTGGGSTEAFF.

CDR3 nucleotide sequence: TGTGCCACCAGCTATTTCGGGAGCTCCTACAATGAGCAGTTCTTC. Protein: CATSYFGSSYNEQFF. This rearrangement joins TRBV15 to TRBJ2-1; D perhaps matches TRBD2 (6 bases). Germline CDR1 reads LNHNV; CDR2 reads YYDKDF (reference sequence). The V and J ends lost 5 bases and 0 bases respectively, with 11 bases between them. There are 15 residues in the CDR3.

This chain connects TRBV9 to TRBJ1-1, with D uncertain. CDR1 is SGDLS and CDR2 is YYNGEE in the germline V gene. Deletions cut 4 bases from V and 6 bases from J, with 13 bases between. This CDR3 contains 13 residues. Here the CDR3 DNA reads TGTGCCAGCAGCCCAACCCCGGAGGCTGAAGCTTTCTTT. Translation gives CASSPTPEAEAFF.